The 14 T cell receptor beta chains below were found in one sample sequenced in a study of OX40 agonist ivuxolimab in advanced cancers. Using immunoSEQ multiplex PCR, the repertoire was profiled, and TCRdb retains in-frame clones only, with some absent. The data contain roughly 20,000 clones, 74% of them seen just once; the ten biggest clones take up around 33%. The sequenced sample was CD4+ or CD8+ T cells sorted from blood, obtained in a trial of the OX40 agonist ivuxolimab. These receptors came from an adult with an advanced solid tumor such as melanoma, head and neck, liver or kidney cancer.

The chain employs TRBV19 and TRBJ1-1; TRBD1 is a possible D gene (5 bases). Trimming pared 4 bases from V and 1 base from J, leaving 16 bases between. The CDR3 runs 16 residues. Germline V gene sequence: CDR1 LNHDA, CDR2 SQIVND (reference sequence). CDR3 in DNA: TGTGCCAGTAGTAGCCCATACGGGGGTGGGAACACTGAAGCTTTCTTT. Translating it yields CASSSPYGGGNTEAFF.

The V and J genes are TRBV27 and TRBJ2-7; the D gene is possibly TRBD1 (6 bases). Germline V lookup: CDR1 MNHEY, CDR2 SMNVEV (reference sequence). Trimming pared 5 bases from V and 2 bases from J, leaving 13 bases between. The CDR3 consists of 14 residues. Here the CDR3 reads CASSPWTATYEQYF. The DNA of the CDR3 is TGTGCCAGCAGTCCCTGGACAGCCACCTACGAGCAGTACTTC.

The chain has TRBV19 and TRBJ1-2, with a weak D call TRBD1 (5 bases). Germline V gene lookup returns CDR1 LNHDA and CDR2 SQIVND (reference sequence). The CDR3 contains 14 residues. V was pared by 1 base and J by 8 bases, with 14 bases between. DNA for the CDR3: TGTGCCAGTAGTATAGGCAATCAGGGAGACGGCTACACCTTC. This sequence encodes CASSIGNQGDGYTF.

This CDR3 is CASSFSDLSAPLFYEQYF. The CDR3 bases are TGTGCCAGCAGTTTCTCGGACCTTAGTGCTCCCCTCTTCTACGAGCAGTACTTC. The V call is TRBV28, the J call TRBJ2-7; D gene ambiguous. CDR1 and CDR2 from the germline V gene are MDHEN and SYDVKM. There are 18 residues in the CDR3. V shed 3 bases and J shed 3 bases, with 24 bases lying between them.

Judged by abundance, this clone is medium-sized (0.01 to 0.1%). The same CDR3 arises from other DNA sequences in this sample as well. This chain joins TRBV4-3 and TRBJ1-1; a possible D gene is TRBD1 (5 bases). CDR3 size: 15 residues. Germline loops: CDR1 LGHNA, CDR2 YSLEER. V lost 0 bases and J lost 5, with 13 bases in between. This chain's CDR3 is CASSQDPGGGTEAFF. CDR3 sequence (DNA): TGCGCCAGCAGCCAAGATCCGGGCGGGGGGACTGAAGCTTTCTTT.

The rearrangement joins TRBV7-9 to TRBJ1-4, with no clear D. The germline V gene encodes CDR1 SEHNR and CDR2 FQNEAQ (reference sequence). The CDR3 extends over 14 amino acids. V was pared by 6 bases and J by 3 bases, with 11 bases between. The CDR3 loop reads CASSSTSANEKLFF. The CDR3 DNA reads TGTGCCAGCAGTTCCACTTCAGCTAATGAAAAACTGTTTTTT.

CDR3: CASSPDTDGVYGYTF. CDR3 bases: TGTGCCAGCAGTCCGGATACTGACGGAGTCTATGGCTACACCTTC. This chain uses TRBV28 with TRBJ1-2; D remains ambiguous. The germline V gene encodes CDR1 MDHEN and CDR2 SYDVKM. Trimming stripped 5 bases from V and 4 bases from J, with 17 bases between. The CDR3 consists of 15 residues.

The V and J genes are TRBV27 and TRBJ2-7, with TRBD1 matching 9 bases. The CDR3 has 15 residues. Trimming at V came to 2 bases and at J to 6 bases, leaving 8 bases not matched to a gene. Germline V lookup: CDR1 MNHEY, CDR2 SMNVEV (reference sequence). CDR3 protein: CASSLRDRERSEQYF. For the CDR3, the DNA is TGTGCCAGCAGTTTAAGGGACAGGGAGAGGTCCGAGCAGTACTTC.

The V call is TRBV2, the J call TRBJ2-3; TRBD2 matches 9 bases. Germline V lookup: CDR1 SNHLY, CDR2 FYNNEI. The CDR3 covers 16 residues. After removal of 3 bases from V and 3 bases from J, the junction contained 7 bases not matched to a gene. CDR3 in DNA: TGTGCCAGCAGTGATTTGCGGGAGGGAGTTACAGATACGCAGTATTTT. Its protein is CASSDLREGVTDTQYF.

As DNA, the CDR3 is TGTGCCAGCAGCCCTCCCGGGGCGAACAATCAGCCCCAGCATTTT. Residues: CASSPPGANNQPQHF. The chain uses TRBV7-9 and TRBJ1-5, with D maybe TRBD1 (5 bases). The CDR3 has 15 residues. CDR1 SEHNR and CDR2 FQNEAQ come from the germline V gene (reference sequence). Trimming left V 5 bases short and J 3 bases short, with 14 bases between.

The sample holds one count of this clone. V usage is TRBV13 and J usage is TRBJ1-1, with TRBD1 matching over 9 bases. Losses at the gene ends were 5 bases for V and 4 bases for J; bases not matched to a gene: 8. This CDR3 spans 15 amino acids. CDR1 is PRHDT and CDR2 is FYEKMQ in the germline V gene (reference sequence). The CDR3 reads CASSRGGQGFTEAFF. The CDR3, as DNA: TGTGCCAGCAGCCGGGGGGGACAGGGATTCACTGAAGCTTTCTTT. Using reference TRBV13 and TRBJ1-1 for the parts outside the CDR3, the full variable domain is AAGVIQSPRHLIKEKRETATLKCYPIPRHDTVYWYQQGPGQDPQFLISFYEKMQSDKGSIPDRFSAQQFSDYHSELNMSSLELGDSALYFCASSRGGQGFTEAFFGQGTRLTVV.

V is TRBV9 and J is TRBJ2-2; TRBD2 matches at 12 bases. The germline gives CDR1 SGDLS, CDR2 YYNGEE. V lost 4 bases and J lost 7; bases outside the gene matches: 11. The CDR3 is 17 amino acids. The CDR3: CASSIQGTSGHSGELFF. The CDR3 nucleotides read TGTGCCAGCAGCATACAAGGGACTAGCGGGCATAGCGGGGAGCTGTTTTTT.

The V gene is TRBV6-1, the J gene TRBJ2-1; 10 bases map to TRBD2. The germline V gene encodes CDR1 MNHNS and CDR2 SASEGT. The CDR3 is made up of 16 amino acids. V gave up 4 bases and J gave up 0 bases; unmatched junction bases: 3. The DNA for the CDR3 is TGTGCCAGCAGTGTTGCTAGCGGGAGCTCCTACAATGAGCAGTTCTTC. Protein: CASSVASGSSYNEQFF.

The CDR3 nucleotides are TGCGCCAGCAGCCTCGGCAGGGGGACAGGGGGATCTGGCTACACCTTC. Translation gives CASSLGRGTGGSGYTF. The rearrangement uses TRBV4-3 and TRBJ1-2, with 11 bases lining up with TRBD1. From germline, CDR1 is LGHNA and CDR2 YSLEER. The V gene end was trimmed by 4 bases and the J gene end by 7 bases; junction bases not matched to a gene: 11. The CDR3 spans 16 residues.